This T cell receptor (beta chain) was sequenced in a study of CD8+ T cells in alopecia areata. In the study overall: Tofacitinib administration to treated patients was oral, at 5 to 10 mg twice daily. The duration of tofacitinib was 6 to 18 months, with 6 months off drug afterward.

Indicated treatment: oral pan-JAK inhibitor, 5-10 mg twice daily. Germline V gene lookup returns CDR1 MGHDK and CDR2 SYGVNS. V gave up 3 bases and J gave up 3 bases, with 8 bases separating them. CDR3 length: 13 residues. cDNA serving as the sequencing template came from extracted, reverse transcribed RNA. The table came from immunoSEQ multiplex PCR; TCRdb's copy has only in-frame clones and leaves some out. Of 90,000 to 150,000 clones in the sample, around 56% are singletons; the top ten hold 0.46%. This receptor was identified in a human donor with alopecia areata. The chain uses TRBV25-1 and TRBJ1-1; D is possibly TRBD1 (5 bases). Sequenced here: CD4+ T cells sorted from blood, sampled at week 4, from a patient treated with tofacitinib. DNA for the CDR3: TGTGCCAGCAGTGACAGGGCACACACTGAAGCTTTCTTT. It specifies CASSDRAHTEAFF.